The 13 T cell receptor beta chains below come from one sample, sequenced in a study of blood T cell repertoires in COVID-19. Using immunoSEQ multiplex PCR, the repertoire was profiled, and TCRdb retains in-frame clones only, with some absent. Seen here are approximately 96,000 clones, roughly 88% observed once, and the top ten hold about 3%. Sequencing was carried out using peripheral blood. These receptors came from an elderly woman with acute or convalescent COVID-19.

The chain joins TRBV11-3 to TRBJ2-1, with D maybe TRBD1 (5 bases). Trimming shortened V by 5 bases and J by 2 bases, and 10 bases separated the two germline ends. CDR1 SGHNT and CDR2 YENEEA come from the germline V gene. The CDR3 runs 14 residues. CDR3 sequence (DNA): TGTGCCAGCAGCCTCCAGACAGCCTACAATGAGCAGTTCTTC. Translation: CASSLQTAYNEQFF.

The CDR3 DNA reads as TGCAGCTCCGCTGGCAGCGGAAACACAGATACGCAGTATTTT. Protein sequence: CSSAGSGNTDTQYF. The V call is TRBV29-1, the J call TRBJ2-3; the D gene is possibly TRBD2 (5 bases). CDR3 size: 14 residues. V was clipped by 8 bases and J by 2 bases, with 17 bases between them. In germline, CDR1 is SQVTM, CDR2 ANQGSEA.

The chain is built from TRBV28 and TRBJ1-6, with 8 positions matching TRBD1. The trim removed 6 bases at V and 1 base at J, leaving 11 bases unmatched. Germline CDR1 MDHEN, CDR2 SYDVKM. The CDR3 runs to 18 residues. The DNA of the CDR3 is TGTGCCAGCAGCGAAATAGGACAGGGCCCATCCTATAATTCACCCCTCCACTTT. Its protein is CASSEIGQGPSYNSPLHF. Looking up the rest from reference TRBV28 and TRBJ1-6 gives the full variable domain: DVKVTQSSRYLVKRTGEKVFLECVQDMDHENMFWYRQDPGLGLRLIYFSYDVKMKEKGDIPEGYSVSREKKERFSLILESASTNQTSMYLCASSEIGQGPSYNSPLHFGNGTRLTVT.

The chain employs TRBV19 and TRBJ1-3, with 9 bases matching TRBD1. This CDR3 has 19 amino acids. Unmatched junction bases numbered 19, after V lost 7 bases and J lost 3 bases. In germline, CDR1 is LNHDA, CDR2 SQIVND (reference sequence). The CDR3 sequence: CASTRRPGQGEGNGNTIYF. CDR3 DNA: TGTGCCAGTACCCGACGCCCGGGACAGGGAGAGGGGAATGGAAACACCATATATTTT.

The sample holds one count of this clone. V usage is TRBV5-6 and J usage is TRBJ1-3, with a possible D match to TRBD1 (6 bases). The CDR3 consists of 15 residues. CDR1 and CDR2 from the germline V gene are SGHDT and YYEEEE. The V end was cut by 4 bases, the J end by 0 bases, with 11 bases between. CDR3 DNA: TGTGCCAGCAGCGGCCAGGACAGCTCTGGAAACACCATATATTTT. It translates to CASSGQDSSGNTIYF. Using reference TRBV5-6 and TRBJ1-3 for the parts outside the CDR3, the full variable domain is DAGVTQSPTHLIKTRGQQVTLRCSPKSGHDTVSWYQQALGQGPQFIFQYYEEEERQRGNFPDRFSGHQFPNYSSELNVNALLLGDSALYLCASSGQDSSGNTIYFGEGSWLTVV.

This clone was detected only once. The rearrangement links TRBV6-2 or TRBV6-3 to TRBJ1-5; TRBD1 is a possible D gene (5 bases). Germline V gene data show CDR1 as MNHEY and CDR2 as SVGEGT. V was shortened by 2 bases and J by 1 base, with 15 bases between the two germline ends. CDR3 length equals 17 residues. DNA for the CDR3: TGTGCCAGCAGTTACAGTCGTCAGGGAGGGAGCAATCAGCCCCAGCATTTT. Translating it yields CASSYSRQGGSNQPQHF.

This clone has only one observation. This chain connects TRBV2 to TRBJ2-5; 15 bases fit TRBD2. The CDR3 is 17 amino acids. With V trimmed by 8 bases and J by 1 base, 8 bases remained unmatched. Looked up from germline, CDR1 is SNHLY and CDR2 is FYNNEI. As DNA, the CDR3 is TGTGCCAGCCTATATGGACTAGCGGGGGGGTCCCAAGAGACCCAGTACTTC. Its protein is CASLYGLAGGSQETQYF.

The V gene is TRBV9, the J gene TRBJ2-7; 8 bases are a match to TRBD2. The CDR3 length is 16 residues. The V gene end was trimmed by 7 bases and the J gene end by 0 bases; junction bases not matched to a gene: 12. CDR1 SGDLS and CDR2 YYNGEE come from the germline V gene. The CDR3 region has the DNA TGTGCCAGCGCAACCTCCCTAACTAGCGGCTCCTACGAGCAGTACTTC. Residues: CASATSLTSGSYEQYF.

V usage is TRBV5-1 and J usage is TRBJ2-3; 11 positions match TRBD2. CDR1 is SGHRS and CDR2 is YFSETQ in the germline V gene. With V trimmed by 0 bases and J by 6 bases, 12 bases remained unmatched. This CDR3 contains 18 residues. The CDR3 loop reads CASSLGLAGYTHADTQYF. The CDR3 DNA sequence: TGCGCCAGCAGCTTGGGACTAGCGGGATATACGCACGCCGATACGCAGTATTTT. The full variable domain, completed using reference TRBV5-1 and TRBJ2-3, is KAGVTQTPRYLIKTRGQQVTLSCSPISGHRSVSWYQQTPGQGLQFLFEYFSETQRNKGNFPGRFSGRQFSNSRSEMNVSTLELGDSALYLCASSLGLAGYTHADTQYFGPGTRLTVL.

The V gene is TRBV6-2 or TRBV6-3, the J gene TRBJ2-6, with TRBD2 as a possible D gene (6 bases). The CDR3 runs 17 residues. CDR1 and CDR2 from the germline V gene are MNHEY and SVGEGT. V dropped 4 bases and J dropped 0 bases, with 13 bases sitting between them. The CDR3 region is CASSWNGRVSGANVLTF. CDR3 sequence (DNA): TGTGCCAGCAGTTGGAACGGGAGAGTCTCTGGGGCCAACGTCCTGACTTTC.

V and J are TRBV19 and TRBJ2-2, with TRBD1 identical over 9 bases. CDR3 length: 14 amino acids. Germline V CDR1 and CDR2: LNHDA, SQIVND (reference sequence). Losses at the gene ends were 5 bases for V and 5 bases for J; bases not matched to a gene: 3. CDR3 bases: TGTGCCAGTAGTTTTGACAGGGGGACCGGGGAGCTGTTTTTT. Translated, it gives CASSFDRGTGELFF.

The chain carries TRBV7-2 and TRBJ1-4, with TRBD1 as a possible D gene (5 bases). V was pared by 3 bases and J by 8 bases, with 19 bases between. The CDR3 runs 16 residues. CDR1 and CDR2 (germline): SGHTA, FQGNSA. As DNA, the CDR3 is TGTGCCAGCAGCTTTACCCCAGGGTCTCCTCCCGAAAAACTGTTTTTT. Translated, it gives CASSFTPGSPPEKLFF.

The chain combines TRBV6-9 with TRBJ1-1; 9 bases agree with TRBD1. Germline-derived CDR1 and CDR2 are MNHGY and SVAAGI. The V gene end was trimmed by 1 base and the J gene end by 3 bases; junction bases not matched to a gene: 0. This CDR3 has 14 residues. CDR3 in amino acids: CASSYWDRDTEAFF. Written as DNA, the CDR3 is TGTGCCAGCAGTTATTGGGACAGGGACACTGAAGCTTTCTTT.